The source of this TCR beta chain is a study of regulatory and conventional T cells in RAG deficiency. Study results and caveats: Omenn syndrome and CID/AS patients had around 100-fold fewer unique Treg TCR beta sequences, versus about 10-fold elsewhere. Control T-cell subsets had markedly higher Shannon entropy and lower Simpson indices than RAG-deficient patients.

The CDR3 runs to 14 residues. Germline V lookup: CDR1 MNHEY, CDR2 SMNVEV (reference sequence). The V end lost 3 bases, the J end lost 0 bases, and 6 bases lay between the germline ends. Profiled with immunoSEQ multiplex PCR; TCRdb holds only in-frame clones, not every one. Among more than 30,000 clones listed, around 89% were seen once. Of note for this clone: Antigen unknown.

The same data also went into a second study, on regulatory T cells. Per that study: The PCR used 52 TRBV and 13 TRBJ primers.

Sequencing used CD8+ T cells sorted from blood. The sequence was obtained from a human donor in good health. The V and J genes are TRBV27 and TRBJ2-1; no clear D. The CDR3, as DNA: TGTGCCAGCAGTTTCCAGAGCTCCTACAATGAGCAGTTCTTC. It is translated as CASSFQSSYNEQFF.